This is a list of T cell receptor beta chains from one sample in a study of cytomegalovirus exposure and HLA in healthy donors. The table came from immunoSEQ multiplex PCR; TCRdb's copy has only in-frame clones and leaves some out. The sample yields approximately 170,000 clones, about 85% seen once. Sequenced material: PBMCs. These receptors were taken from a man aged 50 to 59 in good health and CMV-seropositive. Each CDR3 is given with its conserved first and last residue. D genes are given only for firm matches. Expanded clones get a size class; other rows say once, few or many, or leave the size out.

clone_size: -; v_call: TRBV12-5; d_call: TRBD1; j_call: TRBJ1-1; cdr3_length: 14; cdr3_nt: TGTGCTAGTGGTCCCGGACAGGCGAACACTGAAGCTTTCTTT; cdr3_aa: CASGPGQANTEAFF
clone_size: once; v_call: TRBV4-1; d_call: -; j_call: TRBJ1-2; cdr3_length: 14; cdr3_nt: TGCGCCAGCAGCCAAGGAGGAGCAAACTATGGCTACACCTTC; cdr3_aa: CASSQGGANYGYTF
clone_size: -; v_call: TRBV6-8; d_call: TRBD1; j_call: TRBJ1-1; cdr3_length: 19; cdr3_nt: TGTGCCAGCAGAAAACCATCAACAATCAGGGGGCGGATGAACACTGAAGCTTTCTTT; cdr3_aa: CASRKPSTIRGRMNTEAFF
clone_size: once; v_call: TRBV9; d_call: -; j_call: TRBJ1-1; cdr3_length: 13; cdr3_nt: TGTGCCAGCAGCGTCAGGGGCAACACTGAAGCTTTCTTT; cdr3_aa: CASSVRGNTEAFF
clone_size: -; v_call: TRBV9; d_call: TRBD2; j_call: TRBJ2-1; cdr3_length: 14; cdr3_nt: TGTGCCAGCAGCCCGGGACTAGCGGGAGCTGAGCAGTTCTTC; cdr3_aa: CASSPGLAGAEQFF
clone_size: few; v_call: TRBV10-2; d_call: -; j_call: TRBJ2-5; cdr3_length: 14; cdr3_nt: TGCGCCAGCAGTGACCTGGGGGCGGAAGGGACCCAGTACTTC; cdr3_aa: CASSDLGAEGTQYF
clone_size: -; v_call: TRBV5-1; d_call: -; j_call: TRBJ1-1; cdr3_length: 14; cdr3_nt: TGCGCCAGCAGCTTGGATATCGGGGGGACTGAAGCTTTCTTT; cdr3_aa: CASSLDIGGTEAFF
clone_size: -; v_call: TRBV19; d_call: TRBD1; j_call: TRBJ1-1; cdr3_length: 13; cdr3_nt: TGTGCCAGTAGTGCCAACAGGGGGACTGAAGCTTTCTTT; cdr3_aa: CASSANRGTEAFF
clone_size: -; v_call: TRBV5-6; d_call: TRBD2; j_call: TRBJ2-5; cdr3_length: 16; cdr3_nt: TGTGCCAGCAGCTTGCTAACTAGCGGGCTCGTAGAGACCCAGTACTTC; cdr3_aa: CASSLLTSGLVETQYF
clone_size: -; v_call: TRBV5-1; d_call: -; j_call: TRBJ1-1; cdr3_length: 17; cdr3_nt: TGCGCCAGCAGCTTGGTTCCACTCTACTTAGGGGACACTGAAGCTTTCTTT; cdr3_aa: CASSLVPLYLGDTEAFF
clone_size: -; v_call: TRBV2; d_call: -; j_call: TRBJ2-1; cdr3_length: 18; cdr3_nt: TGTGCCAGCAGCGGATCCCGGGTAGTACGCGGTACCTACAATGAGCAGTTCTTC; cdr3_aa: CASSGSRVVRGTYNEQFF
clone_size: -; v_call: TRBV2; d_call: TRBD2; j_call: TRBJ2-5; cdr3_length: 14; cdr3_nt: TGTGCCAGCAAATCTAGCGGGACCCAAGAGACCCAGTACTTC; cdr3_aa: CASKSSGTQETQYF
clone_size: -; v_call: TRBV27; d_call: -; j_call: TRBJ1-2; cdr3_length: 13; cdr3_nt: TGTGCCAGCAGTTTCCAGGGCTACTATGGCTACACCTTC; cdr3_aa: CASSFQGYYGYTF
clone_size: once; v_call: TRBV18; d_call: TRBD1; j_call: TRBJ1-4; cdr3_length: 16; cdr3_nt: TGTGCCAGCTCACCGGGAGACAGGGGGCGCTTAGTGGAACTGTTTTTT; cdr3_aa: CASSPGDRGRLVELFF
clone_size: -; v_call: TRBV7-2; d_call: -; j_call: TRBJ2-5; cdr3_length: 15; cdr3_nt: TGTGCCAGCAGCTTTGCCCCTTCACAAGTGGAGACCCAGTACTTC; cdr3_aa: CASSFAPSQVETQYF
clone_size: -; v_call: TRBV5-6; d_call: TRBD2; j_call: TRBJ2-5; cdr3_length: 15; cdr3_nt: TGTGCCAGTTCGAAAGGGACTAGCGGGCAAGAGACCCAGTACTTC; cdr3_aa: CASSKGTSGQETQYF
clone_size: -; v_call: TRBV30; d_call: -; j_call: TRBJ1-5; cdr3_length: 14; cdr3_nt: TGTGCCTGGAGTGAGGTGGCAGGGGTTCAGCCCCAGCATTTT; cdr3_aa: CAWSEVAGVQPQHF
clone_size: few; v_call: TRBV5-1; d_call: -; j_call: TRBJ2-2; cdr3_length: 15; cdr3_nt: TGCGCCAGCAGCTTGGGGCAGGGGTTCACCGGGGAGCTGTTTTTT; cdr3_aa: CASSLGQGFTGELFF
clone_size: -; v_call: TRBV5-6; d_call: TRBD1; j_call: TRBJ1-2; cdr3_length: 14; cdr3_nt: TGTGCCAGCAGCTTCCCCGGACAGGGGTATGGCTACACCTTC; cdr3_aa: CASSFPGQGYGYTF
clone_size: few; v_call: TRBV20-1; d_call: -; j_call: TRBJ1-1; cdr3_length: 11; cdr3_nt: TGCAGTGTCACAGGTGCTCCAGAAGCTTTCTTT; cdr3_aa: CSVTGAPEAFF
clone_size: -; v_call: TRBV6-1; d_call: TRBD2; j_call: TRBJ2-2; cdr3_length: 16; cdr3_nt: TGTGCCAGCAGTGAAGCCTTGGGAGGGAACCCCGGGGAGCTGTTTTTT; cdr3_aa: CASSEALGGNPGELFF
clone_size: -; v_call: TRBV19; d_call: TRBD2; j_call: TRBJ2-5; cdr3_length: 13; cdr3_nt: TGTGCCAGTAGTATGAGACTAGCGGAGACCCAGTACTTC; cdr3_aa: CASSMRLAETQYF
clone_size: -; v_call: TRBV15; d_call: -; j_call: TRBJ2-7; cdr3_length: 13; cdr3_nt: TGTGCCACCAGCAGTCGCAGGGCCTACGAGCAGTACTTC; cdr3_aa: CATSSRRAYEQYF
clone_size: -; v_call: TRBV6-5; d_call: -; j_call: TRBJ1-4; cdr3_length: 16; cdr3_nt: TGTGCCAGCAGTTACACATCGGGGGGGACTAGGGAAAAACTGTTTTTT; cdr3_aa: CASSYTSGGTREKLFF
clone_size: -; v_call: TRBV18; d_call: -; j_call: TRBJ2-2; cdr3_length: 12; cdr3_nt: TGTGCCAGCTCCCAGGGGCCCGGGGAGCTGTTTTTT; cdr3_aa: CASSQGPGELFF
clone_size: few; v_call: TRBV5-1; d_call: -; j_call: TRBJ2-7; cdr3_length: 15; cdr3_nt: TGCGCCAGCAGCTTGTTAGCGACCTCCTCCTACGAGCAGTACTTC; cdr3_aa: CASSLLATSSYEQYF
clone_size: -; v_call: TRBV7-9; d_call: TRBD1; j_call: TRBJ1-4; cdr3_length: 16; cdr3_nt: TGTGCCAGCAGTTTCTCAGGACAGGGGGCTAATGAAAAACTGTTTTTT; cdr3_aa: CASSFSGQGANEKLFF
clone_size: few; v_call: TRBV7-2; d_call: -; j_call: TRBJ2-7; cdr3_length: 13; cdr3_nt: TGTGCCAGCAGCTTCGGACAGAACTACGAGCAGTACTTC; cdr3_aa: CASSFGQNYEQYF
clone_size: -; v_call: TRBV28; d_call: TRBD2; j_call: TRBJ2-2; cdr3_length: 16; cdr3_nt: TGTGCCAGCAGTTTAAGTGGCGGGAGGAACACCGGGGAGCTGTTTTTT; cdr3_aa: CASSLSGGRNTGELFF
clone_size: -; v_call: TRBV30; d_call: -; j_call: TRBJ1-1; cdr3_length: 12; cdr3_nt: TGTGCCTGGAGTGTGGGAGGACTAGAAGCTTTCTTT; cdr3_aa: CAWSVGGLEAFF
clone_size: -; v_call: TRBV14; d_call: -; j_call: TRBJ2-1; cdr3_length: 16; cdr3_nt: TGTGCCAGCAGCCAAGGAGGGGGTCGGACCTACAATGAGCAGTTCTTC; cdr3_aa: CASSQGGGRTYNEQFF
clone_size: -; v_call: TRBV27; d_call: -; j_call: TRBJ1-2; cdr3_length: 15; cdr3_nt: TGTGCCAGCAGTTTCAGGCCCCAAACAGGCTATGGCTACACCTTC; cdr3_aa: CASSFRPQTGYGYTF
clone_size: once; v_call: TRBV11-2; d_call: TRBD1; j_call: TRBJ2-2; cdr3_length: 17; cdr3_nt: TGTGCCGACATACCGGGACAGGGAGGTATATACACCGGGGAGCTGTTTTTT; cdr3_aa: CADIPGQGGIYTGELFF
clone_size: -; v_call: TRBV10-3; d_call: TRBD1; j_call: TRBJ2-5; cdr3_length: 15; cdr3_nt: TGTGCCATCAGTGAGTTATACCGGGACAGAGAGACCCAGTACTTC; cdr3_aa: CAISELYRDRETQYF
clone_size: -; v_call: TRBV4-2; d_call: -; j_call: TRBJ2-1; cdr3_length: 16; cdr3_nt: TGTGCCAGCAGCCAAGATCCTACAGGGTCCTACAATGAGCAGTTCTTC; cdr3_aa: CASSQDPTGSYNEQFF
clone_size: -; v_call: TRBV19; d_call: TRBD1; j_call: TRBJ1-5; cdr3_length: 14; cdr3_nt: TGTGCCAGTAGTAAGGGGGCAGGTAATCAGCCCCAGCATTTT; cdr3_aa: CASSKGAGNQPQHF
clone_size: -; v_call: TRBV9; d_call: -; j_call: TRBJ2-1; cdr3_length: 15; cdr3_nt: TGTGCCAGCAGCGTAACGGGGAGCTCCTACAATGAGCAGTTCTTC; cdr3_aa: CASSVTGSSYNEQFF
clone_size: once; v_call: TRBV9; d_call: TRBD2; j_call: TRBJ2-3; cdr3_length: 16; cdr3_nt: TGTGCCAGCAGCGTCTTAGCGGGAGTGGGCACAGATACGCAGTATTTT; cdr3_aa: CASSVLAGVGTDTQYF
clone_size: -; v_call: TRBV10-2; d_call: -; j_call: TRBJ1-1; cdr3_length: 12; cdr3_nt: TGCGCCAGCAGTGCTCAGAGGACTGAAGCTTTCTTT; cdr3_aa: CASSAQRTEAFF
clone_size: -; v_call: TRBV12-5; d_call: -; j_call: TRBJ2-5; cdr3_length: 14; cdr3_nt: TGTGCTAGTGGTTACGGACTCTCCCAAGAGACCCAGTACTTC; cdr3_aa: CASGYGLSQETQYF
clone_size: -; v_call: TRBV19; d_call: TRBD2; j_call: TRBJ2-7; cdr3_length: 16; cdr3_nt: TGTGCCAGTAGTACCAGGAGCGGGGGGCCTCTCTACGAGCAGTACTTC; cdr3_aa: CASSTRSGGPLYEQYF
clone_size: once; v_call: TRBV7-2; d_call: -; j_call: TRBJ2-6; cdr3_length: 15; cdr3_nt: TGTGCCAGCAGCTTGTTCAACTCTGGGGCCAACGTCCTGACTTTC; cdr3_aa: CASSLFNSGANVLTF
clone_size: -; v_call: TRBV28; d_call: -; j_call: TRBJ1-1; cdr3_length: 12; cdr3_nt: TGTGCCAGCAGTCCTCTAGGCACTGAAGCTTTCTTT; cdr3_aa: CASSPLGTEAFF
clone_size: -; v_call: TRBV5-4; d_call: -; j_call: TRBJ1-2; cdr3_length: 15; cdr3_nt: TGTGCCAGCAGCTTAGCCCAGGGAAACAACTATGGCTACACCTTC; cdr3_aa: CASSLAQGNNYGYTF
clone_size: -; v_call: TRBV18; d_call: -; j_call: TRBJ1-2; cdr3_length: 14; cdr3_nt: TGTGCCAGCTCACCGGCGGCACGAAACTATGGCTACACCTTC; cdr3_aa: CASSPAARNYGYTF
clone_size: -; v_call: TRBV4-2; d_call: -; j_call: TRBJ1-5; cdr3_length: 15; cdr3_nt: TGTGCCAGCAGCCAAGAAGAAGCGGGGAATCAGCCCCAGCATTTT; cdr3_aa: CASSQEEAGNQPQHF
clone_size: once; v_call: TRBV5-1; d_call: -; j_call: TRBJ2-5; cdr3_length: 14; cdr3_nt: TGCGCCAGCAGAGGGGGGGGATTCCAAGAGACCCAGTACTTC; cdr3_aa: CASRGGGFQETQYF
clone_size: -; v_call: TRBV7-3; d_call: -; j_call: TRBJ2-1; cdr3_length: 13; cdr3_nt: TGTGCCAGCAGCGTAACCCCAGACAATGAGCAGTTCTTC; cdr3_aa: CASSVTPDNEQFF
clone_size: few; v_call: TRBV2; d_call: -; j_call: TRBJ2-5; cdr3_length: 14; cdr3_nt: TGTGCCAGCAGTGAAGGACAAAGCCAAGAGACCCAGTACTTC; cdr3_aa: CASSEGQSQETQYF
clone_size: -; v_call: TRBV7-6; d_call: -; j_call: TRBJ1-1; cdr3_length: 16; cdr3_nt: TGTGCCAGCAGCTTCGCCGGGACACGCGTGAACACTGAAGCTTTCTTT; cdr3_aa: CASSFAGTRVNTEAFF
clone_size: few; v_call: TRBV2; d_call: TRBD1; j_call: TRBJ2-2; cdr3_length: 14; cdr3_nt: TGTGCCAGCAGCGGACAGGTGAACACCGGGGAGCTGTTTTTT; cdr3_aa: CASSGQVNTGELFF
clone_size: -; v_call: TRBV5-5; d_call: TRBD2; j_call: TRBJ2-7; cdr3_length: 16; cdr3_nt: TGTGCCAGCAGCTTAGCCGTCGGGAGGGCCCTCTACGAGCAGTACTTC; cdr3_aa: CASSLAVGRALYEQYF
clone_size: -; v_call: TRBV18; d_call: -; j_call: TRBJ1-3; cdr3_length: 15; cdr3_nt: TGTGCCAGCTCACCCAACACCGCGGGTGGAAACACCATATATTTT; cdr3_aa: CASSPNTAGGNTIYF
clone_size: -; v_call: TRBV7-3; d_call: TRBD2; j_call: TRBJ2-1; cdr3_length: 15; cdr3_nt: TGTGCCAGCAGCCGGACTAGCGCAAACTACAATGAGCAGTTCTTC; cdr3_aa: CASSRTSANYNEQFF
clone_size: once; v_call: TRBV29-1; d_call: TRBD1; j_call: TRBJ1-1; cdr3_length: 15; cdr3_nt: TGCAGCGTTGAAGATCTCCAGGGGGTCGACACTGAAGCTTTCTTT; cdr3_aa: CSVEDLQGVDTEAFF
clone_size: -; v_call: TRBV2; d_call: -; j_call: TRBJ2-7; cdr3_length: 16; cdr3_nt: TGTGCCAGCAGTTCCCAGACACCAACCTCTGGCTACGAGCAGTACTTC; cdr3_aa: CASSSQTPTSGYEQYF
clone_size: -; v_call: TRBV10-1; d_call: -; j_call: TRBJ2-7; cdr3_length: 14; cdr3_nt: TGCGCCAGCAGTGAGTCCCTCGGGGCCTACGAGCAGTACTTC; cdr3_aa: CASSESLGAYEQYF